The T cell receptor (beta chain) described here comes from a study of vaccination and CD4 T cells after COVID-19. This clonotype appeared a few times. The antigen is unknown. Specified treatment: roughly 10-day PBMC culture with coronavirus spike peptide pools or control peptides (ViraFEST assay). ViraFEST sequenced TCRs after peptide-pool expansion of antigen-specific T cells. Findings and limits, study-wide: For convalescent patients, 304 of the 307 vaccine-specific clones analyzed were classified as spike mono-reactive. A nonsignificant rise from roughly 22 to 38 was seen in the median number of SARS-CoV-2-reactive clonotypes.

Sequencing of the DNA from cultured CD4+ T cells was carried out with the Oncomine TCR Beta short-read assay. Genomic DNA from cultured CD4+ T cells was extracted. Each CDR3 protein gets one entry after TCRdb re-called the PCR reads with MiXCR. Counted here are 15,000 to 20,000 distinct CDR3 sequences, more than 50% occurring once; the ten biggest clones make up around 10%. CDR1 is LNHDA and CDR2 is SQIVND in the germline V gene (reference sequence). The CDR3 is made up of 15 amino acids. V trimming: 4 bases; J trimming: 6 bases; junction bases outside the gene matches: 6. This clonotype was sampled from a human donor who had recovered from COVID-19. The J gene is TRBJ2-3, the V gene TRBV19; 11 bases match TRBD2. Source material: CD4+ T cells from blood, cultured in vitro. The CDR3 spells CASSKLAGAGDTQYF. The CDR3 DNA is TGTGCCAGTAGTAAACTAGCGGGAGCTGGGGATACGCAGTATTTT.